Sequencing of this T cell receptor beta chain was carried out in a study of PD-1 blockade in classical Hodgkin lymphoma. Exposure to brentuximab vedotin varied, and each patient had relapsed following autologous stem cell transplantation. Study conclusions and caveats: Reported baseline diversity: healthy donors highest, relapsed/refractory patients lowest. Baseline diversity resembling that of newly diagnosed patients was seen in complete responders. It was CD4+ TCR diversity, not CD8+, that rose significantly by C4D1.

Germline CDR1 and CDR2: SGHNT and YENEEA. The length of the CDR3 is 12 residues. Trimming shortened V by 4 bases and J by 6 bases, and 8 bases separated the two germline ends. The assay was immunoSEQ multiplex PCR, and TCRdb's table has in-frame clones only and misses some. Found here are about 20,000 clones, over 70% of them singletons; the top ten hold about 40%. In the case of this clone: Its specificity is unknown.

The chain has TRBV11-3 and TRBJ2-3, with D possibly being TRBD2 (6 bases). The clonotype was recovered from a human donor with classical Hodgkin lymphoma. Sample: peripheral blood mononuclear cells (PBMCs), taken before the second cycle of nivolumab. The CDR3 DNA sequence: TGTGCCAGCAGCTCGGAGGGGGATACGCAGTATTTT. This translates into CASSSEGDTQYF.